Described below is a single T cell receptor beta chain sequence and its context. Original data processing: Reference gene primers were amplified, and this amplification served to estimate nucleated cell counts. Sequencing was performed with immunoSEQ multiplex PCR; in TCRdb, only in-frame clones are kept and a portion is missing. D and trimming come from the DNA, and the V and J calls and clone size come from that table. The sample records 90,000 to 120,000 clones, roughly 83% being singletons. This record comes from a study of blood T cell repertoires in COVID-19. Overall study: The study drew acute and convalescent COVID-19 samples from the United States, Italy and Spain. PBMCs, B-cell-depleted T cells, or T cells were the source of the cDNA or gDNA that made up the material.

V was trimmed by 5 bases and J by 7 bases, leaving 6 bases between them. CDR3 length: 11 residues. Germline V CDR1 and CDR2: LNHDA, SQIVND (reference sequence). Specimen: peripheral blood. The V gene is TRBV19, the J gene TRBJ1-5; unclear D gene. This TCR was sampled from a woman of 80 years or more with active or convalescent COVID-19. The CDR3 reads CASSSGQPQHF. Here the CDR3 DNA reads TGTGCCAGTAGTTCGGGACAGCCCCAGCATTTT.